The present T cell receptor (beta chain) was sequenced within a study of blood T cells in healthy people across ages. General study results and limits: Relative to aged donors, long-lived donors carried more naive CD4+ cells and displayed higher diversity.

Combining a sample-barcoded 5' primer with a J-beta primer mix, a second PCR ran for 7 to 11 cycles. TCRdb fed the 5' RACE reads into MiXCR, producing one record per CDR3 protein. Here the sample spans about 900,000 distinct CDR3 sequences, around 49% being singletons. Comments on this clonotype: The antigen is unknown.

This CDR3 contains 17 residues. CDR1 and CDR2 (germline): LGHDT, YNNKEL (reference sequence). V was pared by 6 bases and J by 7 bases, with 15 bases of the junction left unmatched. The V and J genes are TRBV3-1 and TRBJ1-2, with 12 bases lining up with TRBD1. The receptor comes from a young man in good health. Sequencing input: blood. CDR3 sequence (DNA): TGTGCCAGCAGGAGCCGGGACAGGGGGCCTCAGGAGGGTGGCTACACCTTC. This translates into CASRSRDRGPQEGGYTF.